This T cell receptor (beta chain) was retrieved from a study of T cells in women clearing cervical HPV infection. Overall study: Controls' single incident HPV16 infection cleared within 12 months without precancer. Blood came at first lesion visit for cases, post-clearance for controls.

All participants had a single incident cervical HPV16 infection, and prevalent HPV16 infections were excluded. The repertoire was sequenced with immunoSEQ multiplex PCR; TCRdb's copy has only in-frame clones and lacks some. Its table lists tens of thousands of clones. This clonotype was obtained from a woman between 18 and 70 years old with a cervical HPV16 infection that either progressed to CIN3+ or cleared (not recorded which). Sequencing was done on a sample of blood buffy coat.

The chain's CDR3 is CASSPLRDTYEQYF. The sequenced CDR3 bases are TGTGCCAGCTCACCACTCAGGGACACCTACGAG. The chain uses TRBV18 and TRBJ2-7, with a possible D match to TRBD1 (6 bases). The DNA ends 3 residues before the CDR3 does, and the rest of the CDR3 is filled in from the germline J gene. V was clipped by 1 base and J by 2 bases, with 9 bases between them. The CDR3 is 14 residues long. CDR1 and CDR2 from the germline V gene are KGHSH and LQKENI.